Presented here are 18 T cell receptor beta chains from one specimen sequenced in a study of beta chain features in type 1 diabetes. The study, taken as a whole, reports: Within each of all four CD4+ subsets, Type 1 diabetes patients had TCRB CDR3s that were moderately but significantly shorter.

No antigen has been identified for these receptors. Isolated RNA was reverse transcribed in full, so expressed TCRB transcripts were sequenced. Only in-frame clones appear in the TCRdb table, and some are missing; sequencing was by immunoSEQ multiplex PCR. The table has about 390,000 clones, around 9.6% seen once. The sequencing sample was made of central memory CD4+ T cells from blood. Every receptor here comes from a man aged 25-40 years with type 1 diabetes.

The CDR3 region has the DNA TGTGCCAGCAGTTACCGGAGACAGGGCTCCTACGAGCAGTACTTC. It codes for CASSYRRQGSYEQYF. J is TRBJ2-7 and V is TRBV6-5; 7 positions match TRBD1. The V and J ends lost 2 bases and 0 bases, in that order; junction bases with no gene match: 4. CDR1 is MNHEY and CDR2 is SVGAGI in the germline V gene. The CDR3 extends over 15 amino acids.

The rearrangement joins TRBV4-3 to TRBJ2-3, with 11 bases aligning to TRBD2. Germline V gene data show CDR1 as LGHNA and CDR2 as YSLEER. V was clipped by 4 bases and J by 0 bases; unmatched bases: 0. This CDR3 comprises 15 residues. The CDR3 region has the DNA TGCGCCAGCAGCCGGACTAGCGGGAGCACAGATACGCAGTATTTT. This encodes CASSRTSGSTDTQYF.

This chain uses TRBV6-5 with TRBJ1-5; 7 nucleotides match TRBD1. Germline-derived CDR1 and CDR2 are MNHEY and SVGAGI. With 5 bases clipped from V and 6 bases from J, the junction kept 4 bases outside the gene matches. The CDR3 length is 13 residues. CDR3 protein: CASSDRDRQPQHF. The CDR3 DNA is TGTGCCAGCAGTGACAGGGATCGTCAGCCCCAGCATTTT.

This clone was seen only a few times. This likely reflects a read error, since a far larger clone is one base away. DNA of the CDR3: TGTGCCAGCAGTTCCTTTGGGGGCGGGAGGAGCCACGAGCAGTACTTC. This encodes CASSSFGGGRSHEQYF. The rearrangement uses TRBV28 and TRBJ2-7; TRBD2 agrees at 8 bases. Germline V gene data show CDR1 as MDHEN and CDR2 as SYDVKM. The length of the CDR3 is 16 residues. Trimming took 4 bases from V and 5 from J; bases not matched to a gene: 13.

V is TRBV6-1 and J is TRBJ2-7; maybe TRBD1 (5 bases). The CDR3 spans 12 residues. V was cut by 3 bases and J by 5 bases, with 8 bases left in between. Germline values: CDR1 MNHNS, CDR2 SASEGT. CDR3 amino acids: CASSDRVDEQYF. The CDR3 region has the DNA TGTGCCAGCAGTGACAGGGTTGACGAGCAGTACTTC.

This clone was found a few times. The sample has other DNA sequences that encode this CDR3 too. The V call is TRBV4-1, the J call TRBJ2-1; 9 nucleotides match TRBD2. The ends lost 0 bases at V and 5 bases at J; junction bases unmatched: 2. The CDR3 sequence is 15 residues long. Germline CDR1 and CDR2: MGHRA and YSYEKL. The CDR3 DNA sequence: TGCGCCAGCAGCCAAGAACTAGCGGGCCACAATGAGCAGTTCTTC. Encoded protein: CASSQELAGHNEQFF.

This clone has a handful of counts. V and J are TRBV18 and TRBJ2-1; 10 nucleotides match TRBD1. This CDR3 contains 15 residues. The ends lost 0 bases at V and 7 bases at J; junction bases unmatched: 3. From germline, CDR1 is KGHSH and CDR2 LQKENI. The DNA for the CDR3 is TGTGCCAGCTCACCACCGGGGACAGGGGAGAATGAGCAGTTCTTC. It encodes CASSPPGTGENEQFF.

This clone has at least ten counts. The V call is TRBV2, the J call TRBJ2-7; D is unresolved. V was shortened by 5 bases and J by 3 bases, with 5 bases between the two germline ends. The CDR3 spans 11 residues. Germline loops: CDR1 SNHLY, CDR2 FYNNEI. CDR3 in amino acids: CASSLGYEQYF. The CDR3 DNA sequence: TGTGCCAGCAGTCTGGGCTACGAGCAGTACTTC. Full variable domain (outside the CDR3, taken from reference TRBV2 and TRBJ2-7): EPEVTQTPSHQVTQMGQEVILRCVPISNHLYFYWYRQILGQKVEFLVSFYNNEISEKSEIFDDQFSVERPDGSNFTLKIRSTKLEDSAMYFCASSLGYEQYFGPGTRLTVT.

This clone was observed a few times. The CDR3 DNA sequence: TGTGCCAGCAGCCCGATCGGACGCTTCTACGAGCAGTACTTC. Amino acid sequence: CASSPIGRFYEQYF. V is TRBV6-5 and J is TRBJ2-7; D not certain. Germline V gives CDR1 MNHEY, CDR2 SVGAGI. Deletions cut 6 bases from V and 3 bases from J, with 15 bases between. The length of the CDR3 is 14 residues.

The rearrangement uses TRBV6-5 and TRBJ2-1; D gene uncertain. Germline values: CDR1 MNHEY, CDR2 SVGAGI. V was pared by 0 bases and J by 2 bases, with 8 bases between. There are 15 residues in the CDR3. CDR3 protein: CASSYSSSPYNEQFF. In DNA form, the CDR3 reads TGTGCCAGCAGTTACTCTAGCTCCCCCTACAATGAGCAGTTCTTC.

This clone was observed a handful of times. CDR3 loop: CATSSISNHGNDEQFF. The CDR3 bases are TGTGCCACCAGCAGTATTAGTAACCACGGGAACGATGAGCAGTTCTTC. The chain joins TRBV15 to TRBJ2-1; the D gene is possibly TRBD2 (5 bases). This CDR3 comprises 16 residues. The V gene lost 3 bases and the J gene lost 8 bases, with 20 bases spanning the gap. In germline, CDR1 is LNHNV, CDR2 YYDKDF (reference sequence).

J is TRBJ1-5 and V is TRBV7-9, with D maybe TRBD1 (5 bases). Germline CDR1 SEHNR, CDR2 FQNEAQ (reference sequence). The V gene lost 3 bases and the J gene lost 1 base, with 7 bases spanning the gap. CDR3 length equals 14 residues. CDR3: CASSFSGSNQPQHF. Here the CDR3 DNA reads TGTGCCAGCAGCTTCTCAGGGAGCAATCAGCCCCAGCATTTT.

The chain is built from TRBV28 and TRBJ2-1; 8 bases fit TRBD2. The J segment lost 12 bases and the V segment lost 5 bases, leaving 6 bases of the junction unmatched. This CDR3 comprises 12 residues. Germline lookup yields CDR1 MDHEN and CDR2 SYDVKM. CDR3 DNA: TGTGCCAGCAGTGTCGGGGGGGCTCGGCAGTTCTTC. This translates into CASSVGGARQFF.

The CDR3 DNA sequence: TGTGCCAGCAGCTTGCCAGGGACCTCACGAAATGAGCAGTTCTTC. Its translation is CASSLPGTSRNEQFF. V usage is TRBV5-4 and J usage is TRBJ2-1, with D perhaps TRBD1 or TRBD2 (5 bases each). Between the trimmed V and J ends, which lost 1 base and 7 bases, there was a span of 15 bases. Germline loops: CDR1 SGHNT, CDR2 YYREEE (reference sequence). The CDR3 runs to 15 residues.

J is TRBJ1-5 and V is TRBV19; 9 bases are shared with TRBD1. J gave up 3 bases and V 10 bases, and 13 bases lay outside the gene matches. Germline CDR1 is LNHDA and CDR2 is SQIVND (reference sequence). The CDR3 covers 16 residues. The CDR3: CATARTGASNNQPQHF. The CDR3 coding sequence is TGTGCCACAGCACGGACAGGGGCTTCTAACAATCAGCCCCAGCATTTT.

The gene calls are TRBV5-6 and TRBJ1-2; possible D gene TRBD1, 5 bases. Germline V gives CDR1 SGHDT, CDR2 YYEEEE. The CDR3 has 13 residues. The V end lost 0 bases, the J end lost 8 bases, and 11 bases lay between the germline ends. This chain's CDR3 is CASSLDSTGGYTF. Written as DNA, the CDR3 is TGTGCCAGCAGCTTGGACAGTACAGGAGGCTACACCTTC.

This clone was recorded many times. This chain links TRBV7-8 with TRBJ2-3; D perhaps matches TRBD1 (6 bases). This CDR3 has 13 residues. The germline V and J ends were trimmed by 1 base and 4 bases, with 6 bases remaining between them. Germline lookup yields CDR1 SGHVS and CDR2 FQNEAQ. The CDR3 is CASSLEGADTQYF. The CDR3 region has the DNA TGTGCCAGCAGCTTAGAGGGGGCAGATACGCAGTATTTT.

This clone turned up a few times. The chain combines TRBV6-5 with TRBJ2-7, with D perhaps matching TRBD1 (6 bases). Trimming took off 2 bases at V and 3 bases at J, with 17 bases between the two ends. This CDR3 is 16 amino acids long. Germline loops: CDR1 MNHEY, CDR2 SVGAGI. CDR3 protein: CASSYGEGDGVYEQYF. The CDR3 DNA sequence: TGTGCCAGCAGTTACGGAGAGGGGGACGGGGTCTACGAGCAGTACTTC.